These T cell receptor beta chains were read from a single sample in a study of CD8 T cells in ankylosing spondylitis. One entry per CDR3 protein, called by TCRdb with MiXCR from the 5' RACE reads. The table lists 100,000 to 150,000 distinct CDR3 sequences, 17% of them singletons, with roughly a third in the top ten. Sample: blood, either unsorted or a sorted T cell fraction (not recorded which). The receptors come from a male donor with ankylosing spondylitis. CDR3s include the opening cysteine and the closing phenylalanine or tryptophan. Each record gives: V gene, clone size, J gene, CDR3 protein. The size entry is marked missing in some rows and otherwise reads once, few, many or a size class.

>TRBV6-5|.|TRBJ2-5
CASRWGLVALQETQYF
>TRBV7-9|.|TRBJ2-7
CASSLAGGSLIYEQYF
>TRBV29-1|.|TRBJ2-1
CSVLFVRNEQFF
>TRBV7-9|.|TRBJ2-7
CASSSSEEQYF
>TRBV3-1|many|TRBJ2-1
CASSHETSGVANEQFF
>TRBV29-1|few|TRBJ2-6
CSVDLGRGSGANVLTF
>TRBV9|.|TRBJ2-5
CASSVARSGQETQYF
>TRBV5-6|.|TRBJ2-7
CASSYQRESFRRAEQYF
>TRBV24-1|few|TRBJ2-3
CATTPKDTISTDTQYF
>TRBV19|.|TRBJ2-7
CASSMAISYEQYF
>TRBV27|few|TRBJ1-1
CASSSLRTVNAFF
>TRBV12-3/TRBV12-4|.|TRBJ1-1
CASSLGPDSYYEAFF
>TRBV27|many|TRBJ1-5
CASSLSRGNQPQHF
>TRBV4-3|many|TRBJ1-6
CASSQEMSGANSPLHF
>TRBV13|.|TRBJ2-7
CASSTMGQGAYEQYF
>TRBV29-1|.|TRBJ1-2
CSVENLRYGYTF
>TRBV7-9|.|TRBJ2-7
CASSDGNYEQYF
>TRBV20-1|.|TRBJ1-1
CSADTVENTEAFF